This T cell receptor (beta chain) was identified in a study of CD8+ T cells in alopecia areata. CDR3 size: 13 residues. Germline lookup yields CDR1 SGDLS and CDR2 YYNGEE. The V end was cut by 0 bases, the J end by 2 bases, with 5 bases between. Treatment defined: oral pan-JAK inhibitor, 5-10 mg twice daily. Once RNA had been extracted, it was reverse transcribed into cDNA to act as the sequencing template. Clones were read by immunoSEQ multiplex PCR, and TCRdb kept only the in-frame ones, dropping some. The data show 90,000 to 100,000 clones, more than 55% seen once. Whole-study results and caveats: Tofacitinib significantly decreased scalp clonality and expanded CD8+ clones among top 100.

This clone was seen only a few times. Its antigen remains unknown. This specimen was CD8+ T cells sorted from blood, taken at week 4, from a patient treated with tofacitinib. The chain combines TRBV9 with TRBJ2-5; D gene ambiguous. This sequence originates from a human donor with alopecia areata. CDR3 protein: CASSVEPQETQYF. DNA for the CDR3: TGTGCCAGCAGCGTAGAACCGCAAGAGACCCAGTACTTC. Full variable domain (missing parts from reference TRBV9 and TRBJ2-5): DSGVTQTPKHLITATGQRVTLRCSPRSGDLSVYWYQQSLDQGLQFLIQYYNGEERAKGNILERFSAQQFPDLHSELNLSSLELGDSALYFCASSVEPQETQYFGPGTRLLVL.